Described below is a single T cell receptor beta chain sequence and its context. This entry is derived from a study of blood T cell repertoires in COVID-19. Sequencing was performed with immunoSEQ multiplex PCR; in TCRdb, only in-frame clones are kept and a portion is missing. The table shows some 200,000 clones, with 82% occurring only once. This clonotype was sampled from a woman aged 35 to 49 with acute or convalescent COVID-19. Sequenced sample: peripheral blood.

This CDR3 is CATAGTAYEQYF. The CDR3 nucleotides are TGTGCCACCGCGGGGACAGCCTACGAGCAGTACTTC. The chain has TRBV24-1 and TRBJ2-7; TRBD1 might be the D (7 bases). CDR1 and CDR2 from the germline V gene are KGHDR and SFDVKD. The CDR3 length is 12 residues. V was shortened by 9 bases and J by 2 bases, with 10 bases between the two germline ends.